These 8 T cell receptor beta chains were all obtained from the same sample, sequenced in a study of T cells after yellow fever vaccination. TCRdb re-analysed the 5' RACE reads in MiXCR, keeping a single row per CDR3 protein. The sample has about 580,000 distinct CDR3 sequences, around 16% seen once. The sequencing used PBMCs, collected less than 6 days after the first yellow fever vaccination. These receptors were obtained from a man between 18 and 35 years old who received the YFV17D yellow fever vaccine.

This clonotype has just a few counts. This chain connects TRBV5-1 to TRBJ2-3; no clear D gene. In germline, CDR1 is SGHRS, CDR2 YFSETQ. Trimming took off 0 bases at V and 2 bases at J, with 16 bases between the two ends. This CDR3 region has 17 residues. CDR3 nucleotide sequence: TGCGCCAGCAGCTTGGAGGGTGTGGTCTCTTTCACAGATACGCAGTATTTT. Its translation is CASSLEGVVSFTDTQYF. The whole variable domain, filled in from reference TRBV5-1 and TRBJ2-3, reads KAGVTQTPRYLIKTRGQQVTLSCSPISGHRSVSWYQQTPGQGLQFLFEYFSETQRNKGNFPGRFSGRQFSNSRSEMNVSTLELGDSALYLCASSLEGVVSFTDTQYFGPGTRLTVL.

V gene TRBV28 combines with J gene TRBJ2-1, with 7 positions matching TRBD1. This CDR3 spans 16 amino acids. J lost 6 bases, V lost 6 bases, and 14 bases had no gene match. Germline V lookup: CDR1 MDHEN, CDR2 SYDVKM. The CDR3 loop reads CASRSSGTASPNEQFF. In DNA, the CDR3 is TGTGCCAGCAGGTCGTCCGGGACAGCCTCCCCCAATGAGCAGTTCTTC.

The chain recombines TRBV10-2 with TRBJ1-5; TRBD1 aligns across 7 bases. Per germline, CDR1 WSHSY and CDR2 SAAADI. The CDR3 totals 13 residues. V dropped 10 bases and J dropped 7; count of bases not matched to a gene: 10. The CDR3 DNA reads as TGCGCCACCACACAGGGGTGGGCCCAGCCCCAGCATTTT. This gives the protein CATTQGWAQPQHF.

The V call is TRBV7-3, the J call TRBJ2-3, with D perhaps being TRBD1 or TRBD2 (6 bases each). Germline loops: CDR1 SGHTA, CDR2 FQGTGA. The CDR3 length is 15 residues. V was clipped by 5 bases and J by 0 bases, with 12 bases between them. In nucleotides, the CDR3 is TGTGCCAGCAGCCCTACAGGGAGGAGCACAGATACGCAGTATTTT. It encodes CASSPTGRSTDTQYF. Using reference TRBV7-3 and TRBJ2-3 for the parts outside the CDR3, the full variable domain is GAGVSQTPSNKVTEKGKYVELRCDPISGHTALYWYRQSLGQGPEFLIYFQGTGAADDSGLPNDRFFAVRPEGSVSTLKIQRTERGDSAVYLCASSPTGRSTDTQYFGPGTRLTVL.

This clonotype was detected ten times or more. The genes are TRBV5-1 and TRBJ2-2; 7 nucleotides align to TRBD1. V trimming: 3 bases; J trimming: 2 bases; junction bases outside the gene matches: 4. The CDR3 extends over 15 amino acids. Germline V lookup: CDR1 SGHRS, CDR2 YFSETQ. This CDR3 reads CASSSQGPNTGELFF. DNA of the CDR3: TGCGCCAGCAGCTCACAGGGGCCTAACACCGGGGAGCTGTTTTTT.

The chain joins TRBV7-3 to TRBJ1-6; 10 nucleotides agree with TRBD1. There are 15 residues in the CDR3. Germline V CDR1 and CDR2: SGHTA, FQGTGA. Unmatched junction bases numbered 7, after V lost 5 bases and J lost 9 bases. The CDR3 reads CASSRQGADFSPLHF. The CDR3 nucleotides read TGTGCCAGCAGCCGACAGGGGGCGGATTTTTCACCCCTCCACTTT.

This chain joins TRBV6-5 and TRBJ2-2; 9 nucleotides align to TRBD1. The trim removed 0 bases at V and 9 bases at J, leaving 8 bases unmatched. Looked up from germline, CDR1 is MNHEY and CDR2 is SVGAGI. The CDR3 loop spans 16 amino acids. This chain's CDR3 is CASSYSRDRVVRELFF. The CDR3, as DNA: TGTGCCAGCAGTTACTCCCGGGACAGGGTGGTGAGGGAGCTGTTTTTT.

The chain joins TRBV6-1 to TRBJ1-1; TRBD1 matches at 7 bases. This CDR3 has 13 residues. V shed 6 bases, J shed 5 bases, and the junction held 6 bases outside the gene matches. Germline V gene lookup returns CDR1 MNHNS and CDR2 SASEGT. CDR3 amino acids: CASRTGQRTEAFF. The CDR3 region has the DNA TGTGCCAGCAGAACGGGACAGCGTACTGAAGCTTTCTTT.